The 19 T cell receptor beta chains below all came from one sample that was sequenced in a study of blood T cells in healthy people across ages. Primed by a sample-barcoded 5' primer and a J-beta primer mix, a second PCR proceeded for about 6 to 12 cycles. TCRdb recomputed calls from the 5' RACE reads with MiXCR, one row per CDR3 protein. The sample lists 700,000 or so distinct CDR3 sequences; roughly 41% were seen once. Sequencing was carried out using blood. These receptor sequences come from an elderly man in good health.

This clonotype was counted only a few times. The chain has TRBV3-1 and TRBJ2-7; D is ambiguous. The CDR3 is 13 amino acids. In germline, CDR1 is LGHDT, CDR2 YNNKEL (reference sequence). V lost 5 bases to trimming and J lost 0 bases, with 8 bases between them. CDR3 nucleotides: TGTGCCAGCAGCGATCATAGCTCCTACGAGCAGTACTTC. This sequence encodes CASSDHSSYEQYF.

V and J are TRBV20-1 and TRBJ2-5; possibly TRBD1 or TRBD2 for D (6 bases each). This CDR3 is built from 18 residues. With 2 bases removed from V and 1 base from J, the gap between germline ends came to 23 bases. In germline, CDR1 is DFQATT, CDR2 SNEGSKA (reference sequence). CDR3 in DNA: TGCAGTGCTAGATTTGGGGGGCGGGGCGGAGTGAGCCAAGAGACCCAGTACTTC. Its translation: CSARFGGRGGVSQETQYF.

J is TRBJ2-7 and V is TRBV7-8; 8 nucleotides align to TRBD2. The J call may be faulty, since TRBJ2-1 better matches the DNA end. This CDR3 contains 15 residues. Germline CDR1 is SGHVS and CDR2 is FQNEAQ. The DNA of the CDR3 is TGTGCCAGCAGCTTAGGGAGCGGGGGTAACAATGAGCAGTTCTTC. This translates into CASSLGSGGNNEQFF.

This chain joins TRBV7-2 and TRBJ2-3, with no clear D. Deletions cut 8 bases from V and 0 bases from J, with 12 bases between. CDR3 length: 14 residues. In germline, CDR1 is SGHTA, CDR2 FQGNSA. The CDR3 nucleotides read TGTGCCAGCCACTCCACTCGTAGCACAGATACGCAGTATTTT. It specifies CASHSTRSTDTQYF.

V usage is TRBV4-3 and J usage is TRBJ1-6; no clear D. The ends were cut back, 0 bases at V and 2 bases at J, with 11 bases in the middle. CDR3 size: 17 residues. The germline CDR1 and CDR2 sequences are LGHNA and YSLEER. The CDR3 DNA reads TGCGCCAGCAGCCAAGATCACACCGGAGCCTATAATTCACCCCTCCACTTT. It specifies CASSQDHTGAYNSPLHF.

J is TRBJ2-7 and V is TRBV15, with 9 bases identical to TRBD2. Germline V CDR1 and CDR2: LNHNV, YYDKDF (reference sequence). V was pared by 0 bases and J by 3 bases, with 6 bases of the junction left unmatched. The CDR3 covers 16 residues. CDR3 protein: CATSRDRSGSIYEQYF. The CDR3 region has the DNA TGTGCCACCAGCAGAGATCGTAGCGGGAGTATCTACGAGCAGTACTTC. The variable domain in full, completed from reference TRBV15 and TRBJ2-7, reads DAMVIQNPRYQVTQFGKPVTLSCSQTLNHNVMYWYQQKSSQAPKLLFHYYDKDFNNEADTPDNFQSRRPNTSFCFLDIRSPGLGDTAMYLCATSRDRSGSIYEQYFGPGTRLTVT.

This clonotype has more than one count but fewer than ten. A read error may explain this, as a much larger clone is one base away. The genes are TRBV29-1 and TRBJ2-1, with no clear D. The CDR3 has 14 amino acids. CDR1 is SQVTM, CDR2 ANQGSEA, per germline. V lost 3 bases and J lost 8, with 17 bases in between. CDR3 bases: TGCAGCGTTGATGGGCGAGATAGTGTCTATGAGCAGTTCTTC. Amino acid sequence: CSVDGRDSVYEQFF.

The gene calls are TRBV27 and TRBJ1-6; 7 bases map to TRBD1. Germline V gene sequence: CDR1 MNHEY, CDR2 SMNVEV (reference sequence). The J segment lost 4 bases and the V segment lost 4 bases, leaving 7 bases of the junction unmatched. CDR3 length: 16 residues. CDR3 amino acids: CASSWGQSAYNSPLHF. CDR3 DNA: TGTGCCAGCAGTTGGGGACAGTCCGCTTATAATTCACCCCTCCACTTT.

This chain's CDR3 is CASSLGPGGANVLTF. The CDR3 DNA sequence: TGTGCCAGCAGTTTAGGTCCTGGCGGGGCCAACGTCCTGACTTTC. The rearrangement uses TRBV28 and TRBJ2-6; no firm D call. Germline V gene data show CDR1 as MDHEN and CDR2 as SYDVKM. The CDR3 is 15 amino acids. The V end was cut by 2 bases, the J end by 4 bases, with 9 bases between.

This clonotype was counted only a few times. The V call is TRBV2, the J call TRBJ2-7; D not certain. V was trimmed by 6 bases and J by 5 bases, leaving 14 bases between them. CDR1 and CDR2 from the germline V gene are SNHLY and FYNNEI. There are 13 residues in the CDR3. CDR3: CASSLRETDEQYF. The DNA for the CDR3 is TGTGCCAGCAGCCTTAGGGAAACTGACGAGCAGTACTTC.

The rearrangement links TRBV4-2 to TRBJ1-2; maybe TRBD1 (5 bases). The CDR3 is made up of 14 amino acids. Germline assignment: CDR1 LGHNA and CDR2 YNFKEQ. The germline V and J ends were trimmed by 0 bases and 8 bases, with 13 bases remaining between them. The CDR3 sequence is CASSQDLGQEGYTF. Written as DNA, the CDR3 is TGTGCCAGCAGCCAAGATCTGGGGCAGGAGGGCTACACCTTC.

The chain links TRBV28 to TRBJ1-4; 7 bases fit TRBD1. Unmatched junction bases numbered 6, after V lost 5 bases and J lost 6 bases. The CDR3 is made up of 14 amino acids. CDR1 is MDHEN and CDR2 is SYDVKM in the germline V gene. The CDR3 DNA sequence: TGTGCCAGCAGTACGACAGGGAGGTATGAAAAACTGTTTTTT. This encodes CASSTTGRYEKLFF.

Only a few counts were recorded for this clonotype. This chain uses TRBV6-2 or TRBV6-3 with TRBJ2-7, with TRBD1 matching 10 bases. The CDR3 runs to 18 residues. Germline trimming cut 0 bases from V and 3 bases from J; bases unmatched to any gene: 11. CDR1 MNHEY and CDR2 SVGEGT come from the germline V gene. The DNA of the CDR3 is TGTGCCAGCAGTTACTCGAATGGGTTCCGGACAGGGGGCTACGAGCAGTACTTC. Encoded protein: CASSYSNGFRTGGYEQYF.

This clonotype was counted a single time. The J gene is TRBJ2-5, the V gene TRBV5-1; D perhaps matches TRBD1 (6 bases). CDR1 SGHRS and CDR2 YFSETQ come from the germline V gene. This CDR3 is built from 15 residues. V lost 0 bases and J lost 11, with 20 bases in between. The CDR3 nucleotides read TGCGCCAGCAGCTTGGCCAGGGGTCCGGTGTATGAGCAGTACTTC. Translating it yields CASSLARGPVYEQYF.

The table lists this clonotype with a few counts. V and J are TRBV4-3 and TRBJ2-7, with D unclear. V gave up 0 bases and J gave up 12 bases, with 18 bases separating them. CDR1 LGHNA and CDR2 YSLEER come from the germline V gene. The CDR3 runs 14 residues. Written as DNA, the CDR3 is TGCGCCAGCAGCCAAGATCGTGGGATCGGTCGATTGTACTTC. Residues: CASSQDRGIGRLYF.

The V and J genes are TRBV5-1 and TRBJ2-7, with D tentatively TRBD1 (6 bases). CDR3 length equals 14 residues. The germline V gene has CDR1 SGHRS and CDR2 YFSETQ. V was clipped by 4 bases and J by 2 bases, with 13 bases between them. The CDR3 reads CASSTTGHPYEQYF. CDR3 nucleotides: TGCGCCAGCAGCACAACAGGGCATCCCTACGAGCAGTACTTC.

This clonotype was detected a few times. J is TRBJ2-3 and V is TRBV7-2; D is unclear. Germline V CDR1 and CDR2: SGHTA, FQGNSA. The CDR3 has 15 residues. Between the trimmed V and J ends, which lost 0 bases and 2 bases, there was a span of 9 bases. The CDR3 region has the DNA TGTGCCAGCAGCTTAGCTCGCTCAGTCACAGATACGCAGTATTTT. Translation: CASSLARSVTDTQYF.

This clonotype was detected many times. J is TRBJ1-1 and V is TRBV10-3; no reliable D call. The CDR3 sequence is 15 residues long. Germline loops: CDR1 ENHRY, CDR2 SYGVKD. The germline V and J ends were trimmed by 8 bases and 3 bases, with 19 bases remaining between them. CDR3 sequence (DNA): TGTGCCATCTCGCGGGCCGTCGGTGAGGACACTGAAGCTTTCTTT. It is translated as CAISRAVGEDTEAFF.

This clonotype has ten or more counts. This rearrangement joins TRBV5-1 to TRBJ2-7; D not certain. Trimming cost V 0 bases and J 0 bases, with 7 bases left between them. The CDR3 covers 14 residues. CDR1 SGHRS and CDR2 YFSETQ come from the germline V gene. CDR3 DNA sequence: TGCGCCAGCAGCTTGGAGTACGACTCCTACGAGCAGTACTTC. It yields the protein CASSLEYDSYEQYF. Supplemented by reference TRBV5-1 and TRBJ2-7, the full variable domain reads KAGVTQTPRYLIKTRGQQVTLSCSPISGHRSVSWYQQTPGQGLQFLFEYFSETQRNKGNFPGRFSGRQFSNSRSEMNVSTLELGDSALYLCASSLEYDSYEQYFGPGTRLTVT.